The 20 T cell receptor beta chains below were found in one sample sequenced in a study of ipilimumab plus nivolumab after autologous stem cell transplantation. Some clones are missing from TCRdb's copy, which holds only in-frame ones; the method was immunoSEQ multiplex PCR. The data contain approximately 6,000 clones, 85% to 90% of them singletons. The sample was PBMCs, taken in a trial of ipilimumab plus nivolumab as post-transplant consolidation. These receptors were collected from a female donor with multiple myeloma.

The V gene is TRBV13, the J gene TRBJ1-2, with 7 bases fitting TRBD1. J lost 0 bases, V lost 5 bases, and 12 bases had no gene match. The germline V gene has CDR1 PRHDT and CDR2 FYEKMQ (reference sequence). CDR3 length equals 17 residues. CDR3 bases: TGTGCCAGCAGCCATAGGGACAGTTATACCGCTAACTATGGCTACACCTTC. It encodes CASSHRDSYTANYGYTF.

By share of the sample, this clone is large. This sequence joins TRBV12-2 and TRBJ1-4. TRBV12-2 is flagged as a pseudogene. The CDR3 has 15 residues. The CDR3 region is CASRFLRTLNEKLFF. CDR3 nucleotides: TGTGCAAGTCGCTTTCTCCGGACGCTTAATGAAAAACTGTTTTTT.

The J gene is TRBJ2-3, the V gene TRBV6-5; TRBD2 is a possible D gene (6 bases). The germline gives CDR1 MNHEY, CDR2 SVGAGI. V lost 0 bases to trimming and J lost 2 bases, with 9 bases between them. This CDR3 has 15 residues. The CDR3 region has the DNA TGTGCCAGCAGTTACTCGGGGGGACCCACAGATACGCAGTATTTT. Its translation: CASSYSGGPTDTQYF.

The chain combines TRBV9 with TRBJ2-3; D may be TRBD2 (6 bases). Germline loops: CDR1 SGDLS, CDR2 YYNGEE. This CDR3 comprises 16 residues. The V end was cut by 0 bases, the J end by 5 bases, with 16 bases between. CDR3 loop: CASSVGVGSFLDTQYF. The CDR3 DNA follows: TGTGCCAGCAGCGTAGGAGTCGGGAGTTTTCTAGATACGCAGTATTTT.

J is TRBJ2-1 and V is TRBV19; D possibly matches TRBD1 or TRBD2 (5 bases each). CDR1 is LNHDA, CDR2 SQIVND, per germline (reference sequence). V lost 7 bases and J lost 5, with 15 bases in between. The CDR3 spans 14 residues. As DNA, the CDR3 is TGTGCCAGTACCTGGGGGACGGCTAACAATGAGCAGTTCTTC. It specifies CASTWGTANNEQFF.

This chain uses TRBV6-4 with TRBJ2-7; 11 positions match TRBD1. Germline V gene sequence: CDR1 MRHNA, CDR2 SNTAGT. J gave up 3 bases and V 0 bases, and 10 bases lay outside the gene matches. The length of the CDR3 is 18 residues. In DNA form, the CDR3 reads TGTGCCAGCAGTGACTCGGACAGGGGGCGCTTATATTTCTACGAGCAGTACTTC. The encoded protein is CASSDSDRGRLYFYEQYF.

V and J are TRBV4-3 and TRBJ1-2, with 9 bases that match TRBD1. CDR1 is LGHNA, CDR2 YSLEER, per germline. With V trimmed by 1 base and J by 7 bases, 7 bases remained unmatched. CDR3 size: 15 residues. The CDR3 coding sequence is TGCGCCAGCAGCCAAGCCTTGTGGACAGGGGCTGGCTACACCTTC. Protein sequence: CASSQALWTGAGYTF.

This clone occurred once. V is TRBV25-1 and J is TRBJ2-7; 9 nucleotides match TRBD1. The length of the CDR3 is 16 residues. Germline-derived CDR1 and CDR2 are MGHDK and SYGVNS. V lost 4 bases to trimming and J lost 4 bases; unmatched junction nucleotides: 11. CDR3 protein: CASSGEQGTGRYEQYF. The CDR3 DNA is TGTGCCAGCAGTGGAGAACAGGGGACAGGGAGGTACGAGCAGTACTTC.

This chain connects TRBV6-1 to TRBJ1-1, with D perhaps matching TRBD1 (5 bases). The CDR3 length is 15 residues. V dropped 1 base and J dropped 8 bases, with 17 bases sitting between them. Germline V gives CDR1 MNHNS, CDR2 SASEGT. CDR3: CASSEVRQGTSEAFF. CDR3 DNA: TGTGCCAGCAGTGAAGTACGGCAGGGTACAAGCGAAGCTTTCTTT.

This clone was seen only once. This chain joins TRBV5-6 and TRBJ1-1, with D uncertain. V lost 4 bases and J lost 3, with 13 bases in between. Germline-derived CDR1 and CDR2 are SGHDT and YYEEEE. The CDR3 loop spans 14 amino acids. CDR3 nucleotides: TGTGCCAGCAGCGAGAGGGAAAAGTACACTGAAGCTTTCTTT. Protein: CASSEREKYTEAFF.

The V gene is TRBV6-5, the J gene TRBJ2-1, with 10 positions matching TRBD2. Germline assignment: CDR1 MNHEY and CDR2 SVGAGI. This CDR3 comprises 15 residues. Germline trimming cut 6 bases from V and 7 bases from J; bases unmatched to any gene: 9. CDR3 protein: CASSSLAGGMNEQFF. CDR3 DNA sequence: TGTGCCAGCAGCTCATTAGCGGGAGGAATGAATGAGCAGTTCTTC.

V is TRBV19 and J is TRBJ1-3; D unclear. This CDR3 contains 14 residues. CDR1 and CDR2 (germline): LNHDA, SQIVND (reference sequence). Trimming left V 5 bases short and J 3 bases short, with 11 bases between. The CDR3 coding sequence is TGTGCCAGTAGTCGGCAGGTTATTGGAAACACCATATATTTT. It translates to CASSRQVIGNTIYF.

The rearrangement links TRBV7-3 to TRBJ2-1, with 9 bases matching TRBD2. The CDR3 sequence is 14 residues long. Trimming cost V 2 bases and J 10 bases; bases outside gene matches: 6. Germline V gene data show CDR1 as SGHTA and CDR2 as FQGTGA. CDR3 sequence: CASSLGGRAGEQFF. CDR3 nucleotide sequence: TGTGCCAGCAGCTTAGGCGGGAGGGCCGGGGAGCAGTTCTTC. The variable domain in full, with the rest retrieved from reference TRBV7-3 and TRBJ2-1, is GAGVSQTPSNKVTEKGKYVELRCDPISGHTALYWYRQSLGQGPEFLIYFQGTGAADDSGLPNDRFFAVRPEGSVSTLKIQRTERGDSAVYLCASSLGGRAGEQFFGPGTRLTVL.

The CDR3 DNA reads TGTGCCAGCTCATCTGGACAGGGGAATGAAAAACTGTTTTTT. Translating it yields CASSSGQGNEKLFF. V gene TRBV18 combines with J gene TRBJ1-4, with TRBD1 matching 9 bases. CDR3 length: 14 amino acids. After removal of 5 bases from V and 5 bases from J, the junction contained 3 bases not matched to a gene. Per the germline V gene, CDR1 is KGHSH and CDR2 is LQKENI. Looking up the rest from reference TRBV18 and TRBJ1-4 gives the full variable domain: NAGVMQNPRHLVRRRGQEARLRCSPMKGHSHVYWYRQLPEEGLKFMVYLQKENIIDESGMPKERFSAEFPKEGPSILRIQQVVRGDSAAYFCASSSGQGNEKLFFGSGTQLSVL.

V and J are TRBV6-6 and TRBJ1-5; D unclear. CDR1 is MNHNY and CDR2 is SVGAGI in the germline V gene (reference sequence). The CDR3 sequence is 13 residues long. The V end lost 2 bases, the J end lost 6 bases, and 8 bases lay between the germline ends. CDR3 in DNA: TGTGCCAGCAGTTACGGCGTGAGTCAGCCCCAGCATTTT. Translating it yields CASSYGVSQPQHF.

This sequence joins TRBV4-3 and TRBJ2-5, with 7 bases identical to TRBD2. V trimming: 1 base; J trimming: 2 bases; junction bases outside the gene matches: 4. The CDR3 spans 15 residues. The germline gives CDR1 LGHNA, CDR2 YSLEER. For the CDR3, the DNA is TGCGCCAGCAGCCAAGTGGCTAGCGGACAAGAGACCCAGTACTTC. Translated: CASSQVASGQETQYF.

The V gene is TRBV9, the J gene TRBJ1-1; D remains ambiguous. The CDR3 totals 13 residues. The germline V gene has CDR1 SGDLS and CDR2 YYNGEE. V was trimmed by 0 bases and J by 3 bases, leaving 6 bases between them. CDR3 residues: CASSVVSDTEAFF. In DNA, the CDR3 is TGTGCCAGCAGCGTAGTCTCTGACACTGAAGCTTTCTTT.

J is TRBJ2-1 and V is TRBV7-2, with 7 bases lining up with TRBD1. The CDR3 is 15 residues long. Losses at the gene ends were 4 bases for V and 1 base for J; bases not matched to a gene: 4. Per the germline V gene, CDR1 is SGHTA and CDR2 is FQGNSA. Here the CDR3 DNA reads TGTGCCAGCAGCTGGGGGACAGAATCCTACAATGAGCAGTTCTTC. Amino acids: CASSWGTESYNEQFF. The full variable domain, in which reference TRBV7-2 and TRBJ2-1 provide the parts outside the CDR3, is GAGVSQSPSNKVTEKGKDVELRCDPISGHTALYWYRQSLGQGLEFLIYFQGNSAPDKSGLPSDRFSAERTGGSVSTLTIQRTQQEDSAVYLCASSWGTESYNEQFFGPGTRLTVL.

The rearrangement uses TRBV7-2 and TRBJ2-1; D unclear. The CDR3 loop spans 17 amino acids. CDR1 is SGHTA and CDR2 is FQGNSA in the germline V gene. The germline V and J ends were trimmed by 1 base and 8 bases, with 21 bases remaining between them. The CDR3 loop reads CASSLVAISPSGDEQFF. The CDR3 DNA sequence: TGTGCCAGCAGCTTAGTGGCCATCTCCCCCTCGGGCGATGAGCAGTTCTTC.

The CDR3: CASRQGPSGVYEQYF. The CDR3 DNA follows: TGTGCCAGCAGACAGGGGCCCTCGGGGGTCTACGAGCAGTACTTC. The chain uses TRBV11-2 and TRBJ2-7, with D possibly matching TRBD1 (7 bases). Germline V gene lookup returns CDR1 SGHAT and CDR2 FQNNGV. The CDR3 loop spans 15 amino acids. Trimming stripped 6 bases from V and 3 bases from J, with 18 bases between. Together with reference TRBV11-2 and TRBJ2-7, the CDR3 gives the full variable domain: EAGVAQSPRYKIIEKRQSVAFWCNPISGHATLYWYQQILGQGPKLLIQFQNNGVVDDSQLPKDRFSAERLKGVDSTLKIQPAKLEDSAVYLCASRQGPSGVYEQYFGPGTRLTVT.